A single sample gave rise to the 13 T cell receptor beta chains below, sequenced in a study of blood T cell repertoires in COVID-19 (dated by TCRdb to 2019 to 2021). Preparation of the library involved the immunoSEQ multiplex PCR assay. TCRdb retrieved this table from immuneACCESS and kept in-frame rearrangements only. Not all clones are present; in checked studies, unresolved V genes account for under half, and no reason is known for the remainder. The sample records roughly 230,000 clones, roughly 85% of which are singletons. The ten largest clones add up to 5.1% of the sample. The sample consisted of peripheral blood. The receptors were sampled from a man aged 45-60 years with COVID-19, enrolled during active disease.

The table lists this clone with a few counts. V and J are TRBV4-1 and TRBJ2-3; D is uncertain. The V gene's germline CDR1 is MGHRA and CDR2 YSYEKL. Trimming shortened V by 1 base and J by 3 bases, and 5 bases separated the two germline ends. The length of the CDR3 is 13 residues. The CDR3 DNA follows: TGCGCCAGCAGCCAAGTAGTGACAGATACGCAGTATTTT. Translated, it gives CASSQVVTDTQYF.

CDR3 loop: CASSQPRTDYNEQFF. CDR3 sequence (DNA): TGTGCCAGCAGCCAACCTCGGACAGATTACAATGAGCAGTTCTTC. This sequence joins TRBV14 and TRBJ2-1; maybe TRBD1 (6 bases). The CDR3 spans 15 residues. V was cut by 2 bases and J by 4 bases, with 12 bases left in between. From germline, CDR1 is SGHDN and CDR2 FVKESK. Complete variable domain (other parts from reference TRBV14 and TRBJ2-1): EAGVTQFPSHSVIEKGQTVTLRCDPISGHDNLYWYRRVMGKEIKFLLHFVKESKQDESGMPNNRFLAERTGGTYSTLKVQPAELEDSGVYFCASSQPRTDYNEQFFGPGTRLTVL.

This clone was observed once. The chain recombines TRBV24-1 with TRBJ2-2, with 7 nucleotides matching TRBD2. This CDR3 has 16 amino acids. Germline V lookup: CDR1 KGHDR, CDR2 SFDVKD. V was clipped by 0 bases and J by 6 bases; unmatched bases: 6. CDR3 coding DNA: TGTGCCACCAGTGATTTGACGAGGGGAGGGCCCGGGGAGCTGTTTTTT. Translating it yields CATSDLTRGGPGELFF.

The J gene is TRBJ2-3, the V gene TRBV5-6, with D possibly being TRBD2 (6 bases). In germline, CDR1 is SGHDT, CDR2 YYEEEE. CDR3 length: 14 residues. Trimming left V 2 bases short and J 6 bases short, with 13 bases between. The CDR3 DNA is TGTGCCAGCAGCTTTAGCTCTAGCGAGGATACGCAGTATTTT. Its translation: CASSFSSSEDTQYF.

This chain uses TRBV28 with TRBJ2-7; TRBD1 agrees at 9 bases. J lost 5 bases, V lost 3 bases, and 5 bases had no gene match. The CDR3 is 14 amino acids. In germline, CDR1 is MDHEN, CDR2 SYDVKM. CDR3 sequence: CASSFTGGRDEQYF. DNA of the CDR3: TGTGCCAGCAGTTTTACAGGGGGCAGGGACGAGCAGTACTTC.

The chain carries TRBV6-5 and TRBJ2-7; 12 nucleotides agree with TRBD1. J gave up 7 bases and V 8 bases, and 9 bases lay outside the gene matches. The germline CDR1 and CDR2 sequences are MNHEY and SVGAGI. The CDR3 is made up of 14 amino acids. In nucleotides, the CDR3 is TGTGCCAGCTACCGGGACAGGGGGCTGTCGGAGCAGTACTTC. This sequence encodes CASYRDRGLSEQYF.

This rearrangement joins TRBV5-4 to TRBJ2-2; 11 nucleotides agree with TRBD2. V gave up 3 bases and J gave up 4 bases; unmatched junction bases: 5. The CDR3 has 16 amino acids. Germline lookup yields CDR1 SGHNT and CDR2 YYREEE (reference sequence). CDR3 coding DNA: TGTGCCAGCAGCTCGGGACTAGCGGAGTCCACCGGGGAGCTGTTTTTT. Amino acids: CASSSGLAESTGELFF.

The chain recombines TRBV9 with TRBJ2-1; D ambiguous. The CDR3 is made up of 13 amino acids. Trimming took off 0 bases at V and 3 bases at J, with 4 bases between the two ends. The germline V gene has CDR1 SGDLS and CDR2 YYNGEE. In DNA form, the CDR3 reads TGTGCCAGCAGCGTAGCCGGCTACAATGAGCAGTTCTTC. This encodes CASSVAGYNEQFF.

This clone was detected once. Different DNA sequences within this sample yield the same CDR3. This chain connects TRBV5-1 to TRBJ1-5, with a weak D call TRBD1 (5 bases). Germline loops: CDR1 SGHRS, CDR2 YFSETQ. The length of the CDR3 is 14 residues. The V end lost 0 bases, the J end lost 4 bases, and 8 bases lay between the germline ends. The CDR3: CASSLVGGNQPQHF. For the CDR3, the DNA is TGCGCCAGCAGCTTGGTCGGGGGGAATCAGCCCCAGCATTTT.

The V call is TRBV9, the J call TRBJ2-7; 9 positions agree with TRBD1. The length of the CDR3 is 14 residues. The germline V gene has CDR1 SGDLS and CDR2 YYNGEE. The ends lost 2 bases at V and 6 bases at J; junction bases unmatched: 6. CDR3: CASSVGTGFGEQYF. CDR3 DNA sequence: TGTGCCAGCAGCGTTGGGACAGGGTTCGGCGAGCAGTACTTC.

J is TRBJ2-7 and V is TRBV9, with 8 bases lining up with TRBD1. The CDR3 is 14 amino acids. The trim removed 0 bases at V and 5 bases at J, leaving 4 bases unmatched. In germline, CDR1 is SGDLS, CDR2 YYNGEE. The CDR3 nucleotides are TGTGCCAGCAGCGTAGCCGGGACAGGCAACGAGCAGTACTTC. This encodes CASSVAGTGNEQYF.

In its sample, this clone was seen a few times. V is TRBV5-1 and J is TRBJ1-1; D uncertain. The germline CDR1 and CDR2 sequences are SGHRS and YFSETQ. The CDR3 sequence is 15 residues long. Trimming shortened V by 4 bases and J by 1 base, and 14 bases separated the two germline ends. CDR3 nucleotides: TGCGCCAGCAGCCCCGGAGGGCAGGAGAACACTGAAGCTTTCTTT. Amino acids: CASSPGGQENTEAFF.

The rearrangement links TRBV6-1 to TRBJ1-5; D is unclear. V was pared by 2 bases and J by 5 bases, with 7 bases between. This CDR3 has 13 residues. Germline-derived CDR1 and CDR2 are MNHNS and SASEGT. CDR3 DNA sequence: TGTGCCAGCAGTGAAAGGGAGGATCAGCCCCAGCATTTT. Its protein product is CASSEREDQPQHF.